This TCR beta chain was profiled in a study of siplizumab effects on memory and regulatory T cells (dated by TCRdb to the late 2010s). For the wider study: The study looked at the effect of siplizumab, an anti-CD2 antibody, on alloreactive T-cell subsets in allogeneic mixed lymphocyte reactions made from human PBMCs.

Points the paper makes about the study in general: A naive or memory phenotype could not be assigned to roughly 75-95% of proliferating CD4+ or CD8+ clones. The cumulative frequency of alloreactive sequences traceable to unstimulated CD4+ memory T cells was significantly reduced by siplizumab. Because sequences below about 10^-5 frequency were poorly captured, only a minor fraction of alloreactive clones could be mapped to unstimulated subsets. Whether proliferating Tregs from siplizumab cultures actually had suppressive function was not functionally confirmed. In reactions with siplizumab, an average of about 69% of mappable alloreactive CD4+ clones were Treg-derived, compared with roughly 30% in control reactions. Unstimulated naive T cells appeared to be more diverse than memory T cells, and naive cells seemed to make a substantial contribution to the alloresponse.

Unstimulated CD4+ memory cells were also sequenced in three donor pairs, together with CD4+ naive, CD8+ TEMRA, CD8+ naive and CD8+ effector memory subsets. Sorted unstimulated T cells and proliferating T cells recovered from mixed lymphocyte reactions underwent TCRbeta CDR3 sequencing. Fresh whole blood from about ten HLA-typed healthy donors served as the source for isolating PBMCs. This clone was recorded once. Its antigen remains undetermined. Base qualities are missing; no much larger clone stands one base away. Trimming at the junction amounts to 3 bases on V and 7 bases on J, and the germline ends lie 23 bases apart. CDR1 MDHEN and CDR2 SYDVKM are derived from the germline V gene. Inclusive of the bounding cysteine and phenylalanine, the CDR3 is 17 residues long. The DNA shown is the 51-base CDR3, in frame from base 1. Library method: the immunoSEQ multiplex PCR assay. Each sample had 90,000 to 100,000 TCR templates assayed by the deep sequencing platform. Genomic DNA extracted from sorted T cells was used for TCRbeta CDR3 sequencing. In the source study's methods: The R programming language was used for clonal analysis of the TCRbeta CDR3 data. Alloreactive CD4+ and CD8+ clones were identified by comparing unstimulated samples to CFSE-low samples taken after the reaction. By matching sequences to the repertoires of sorted unstimulated Treg and non-Treg cells, each alloreactive CD4+ clone was assigned a regulatory or non-regulatory origin. As stored in TCRdb, this immuneACCESS dataset retains in-frame rearrangements with V and J assigned. A fraction of the clones does not appear; measured against another copy, unresolved V genes explain less than half of the discrepancy, and the remainder lacks a known reason. Clonal size and the V and J genes are those of that table, whereas D and trimming came from the DNA. This sample comprises some 100,000 clones, around 97% of them detected only once. The top ten clones comprise around 0.03% of the sample.

The rearrangement combines TRBV28 with TRBJ2-3; the D gene could be TRBD1 or TRBD2, each one agreeing over 5 bases. Sequencing input: naive CD4+ T cells sorted from blood. Taken with the paper, the label for cell subset or site translates to: unstimulated naive T cells. The sequence was obtained from a human donor in good health. The DNA is TGTGCCAGCAGTTTTTTCTTCGGGGACGGCGAAGGGAATACGCAGTATTTT. Translated, this gives CASSFFFGDGEGNTQYF.